The entry below gives a single T cell receptor beta chain sequence along with its context. These data originate in a study of blood T cells in healthy people across ages. Trimming pared 1 base from V and 9 bases from J, leaving 10 bases between. CDR1 is SGHVS and CDR2 is FQNEAQ in the germline V gene. This CDR3 region has 13 residues. Alongside a J-beta primer mix, a sample-barcoded 5' primer served in a second PCR lasting roughly 7 to 12 cycles. TCRdb called the 5' RACE reads again in MiXCR, with one record for every CDR3 protein. Among 920,000 or so distinct CDR3 sequences listed, 40% to 55% were seen once.

This sequence was found in a woman aged 55-70 years in good health. V and J are TRBV7-8 and TRBJ2-1; TRBD2 might be the D (6 bases). The source material was blood. This CDR3 is CASSLDEEGEQFF. The CDR3, as DNA: TGTGCCAGCAGCTTAGACGAGGAGGGTGAGCAGTTCTTC.